The entry that follows covers one T cell receptor beta chain sequence. Its antigen is unknown. Additional DNA sequences in this sample encode the identical CDR3. The data stem from a study of cytomegalovirus exposure and HLA in healthy donors. For the study at large: From 170 million or so T cells, an earlier analysis saw under 140 million unique TCR beta sequences. Study findings and constraints: According to an earlier analysis, most TCR beta V segments yielded productive rearrangements about 87% or about 30% of the time. Sequencing had likely introduced a cluster of highly shared sequence variants as an artifact.

Germline V lookup: CDR1 SGHRS, CDR2 YFSETQ. Trimming removed 7 bases from V and 0 bases from J; junction bases left unmatched: 6. CDR3 length: 15 residues. The primer mix had 60 Vbeta and 13 Jbeta primers. Per the study methods: There were around 78 million unique TCR beta chains by a later count, and approximately 11 million of them were shared. The data were produced by immunoSEQ multiplex PCR, yet TCRdb's version contains in-frame clones alone and is incomplete. Clonal size and the V and J genes are those of that table, whereas D and trimming came from the DNA. The sample table sets out around 200,000 clones.

Input material: PBMCs. The gene calls are TRBV5-1 and TRBJ2-1, with 8 bases matching TRBD2. This TCR derives from a woman aged 18 to 35 in good health and CMV-seropositive. This chain's CDR3 is CASSPSGSSYNEQFF. The CDR3 DNA reads as TGCGCCAGCTCCCCAAGCGGGAGCTCCTACAATGAGCAGTTCTTC.